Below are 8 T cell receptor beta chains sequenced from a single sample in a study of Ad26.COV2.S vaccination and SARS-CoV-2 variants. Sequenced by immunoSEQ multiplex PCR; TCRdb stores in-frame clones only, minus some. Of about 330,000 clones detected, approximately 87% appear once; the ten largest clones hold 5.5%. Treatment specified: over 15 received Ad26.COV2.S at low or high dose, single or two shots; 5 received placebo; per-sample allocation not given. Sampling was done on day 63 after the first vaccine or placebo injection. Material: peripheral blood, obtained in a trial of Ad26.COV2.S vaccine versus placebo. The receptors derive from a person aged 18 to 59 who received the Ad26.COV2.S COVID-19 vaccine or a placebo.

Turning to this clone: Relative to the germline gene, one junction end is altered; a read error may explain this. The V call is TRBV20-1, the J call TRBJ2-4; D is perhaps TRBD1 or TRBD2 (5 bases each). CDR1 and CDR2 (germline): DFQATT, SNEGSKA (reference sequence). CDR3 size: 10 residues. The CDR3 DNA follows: TGCAGTGCTGGCCGGGACCCTATTAGTTTC. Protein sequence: CSAGRDPISF.

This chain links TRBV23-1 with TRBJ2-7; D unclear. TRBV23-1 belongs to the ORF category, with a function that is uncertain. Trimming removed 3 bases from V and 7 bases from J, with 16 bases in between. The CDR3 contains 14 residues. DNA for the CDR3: TGCGCCAGCAGTCACGTCTGCCTTTGGGGAGAGCAGTACTTC. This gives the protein CASSHVCLWGEQYF.

CDR3 residues: CASSEPGQGPSYGYTF. As DNA, the CDR3 is TGTGCCAGCAGTGAACCGGGACAGGGACCTTCATATGGCTACACCTTC. The chain employs TRBV2 and TRBJ1-2; 9 bases are a match to TRBD1. The CDR3 has 16 residues. V gave up 2 bases and J gave up 5 bases; unmatched junction bases: 9. CDR1 and CDR2 from the germline V gene are SNHLY and FYNNEI.

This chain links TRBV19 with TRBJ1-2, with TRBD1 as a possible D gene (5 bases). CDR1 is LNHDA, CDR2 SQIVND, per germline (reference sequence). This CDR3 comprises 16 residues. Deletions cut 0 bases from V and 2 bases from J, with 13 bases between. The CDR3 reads CASSIDTQGRNYGYTF. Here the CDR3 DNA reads TGTGCCAGTAGTATAGATACCCAGGGAAGAAACTATGGCTACACCTTC.

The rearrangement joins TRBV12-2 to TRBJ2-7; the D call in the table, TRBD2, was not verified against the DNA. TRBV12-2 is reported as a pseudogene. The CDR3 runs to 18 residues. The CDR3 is CASRSPSGAGGYLPEQYV. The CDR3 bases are TGTGCAAGTCGCTCACCTTCGGGAGCGGGAGGCTATCTCCCCGAGCAGTACGTC.

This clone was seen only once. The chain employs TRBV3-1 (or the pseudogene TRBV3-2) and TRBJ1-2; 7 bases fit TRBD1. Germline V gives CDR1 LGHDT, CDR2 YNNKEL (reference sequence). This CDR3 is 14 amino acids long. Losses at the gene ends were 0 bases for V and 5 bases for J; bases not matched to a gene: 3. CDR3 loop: CASSQDQQGYGYTF. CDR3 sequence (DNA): TGTGCCAGCAGCCAAGATCAACAGGGGTATGGCTACACCTTC.

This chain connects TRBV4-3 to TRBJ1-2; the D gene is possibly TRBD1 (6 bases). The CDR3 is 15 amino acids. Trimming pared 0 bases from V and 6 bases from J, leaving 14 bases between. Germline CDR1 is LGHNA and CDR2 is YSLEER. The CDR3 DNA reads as TGCGCCAGCAGCCAAGATCCTCCCCGACAGGATGGCTACACCTTC. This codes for CASSQDPPRQDGYTF.

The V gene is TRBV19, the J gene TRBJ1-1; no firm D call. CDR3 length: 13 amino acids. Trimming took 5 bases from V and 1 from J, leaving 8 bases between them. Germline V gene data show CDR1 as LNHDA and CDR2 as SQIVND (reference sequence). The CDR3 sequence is CASSGGWNTEAFF. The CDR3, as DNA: TGTGCCAGTAGTGGAGGGTGGAACACTGAAGCTTTCTTT.